The 27 T cell receptor beta chains below all came from one sample that was sequenced in a study of PD-1 blockade in classical Hodgkin lymphoma (dated by TCRdb to about 2020). The library relied on the immunoSEQ multiplex PCR assay. TCRdb's version of the immuneACCESS table is confined to in-frame rearrangements and falls short of the full clone set. An unresolved V gene accounts for under half of the shortfall where checked; the remainder is of unknown origin. The sample yields approximately 44,000 clones; less than 75% were counted once. More than 3% of the sample is in the top ten clones. According to the study, the label for this sample's time point signals: cycle 4 day 1 (C4D1), after more than five weeks of nivolumab. Relapse after autologous stem cell transplantation had occurred in all trial patients, and cohorts A, B and C were distinguished by prior brentuximab vedotin exposure. The specimen comprised peripheral blood mononuclear cells (PBMCs), sampled before the fourth cycle of nivolumab. These receptors were collected from a human donor with classical Hodgkin lymphoma.

The chain uses TRBV2 and TRBJ1-1; D gene uncertain. There are 14 residues in the CDR3. Germline V gene sequence: CDR1 SNHLY, CDR2 FYNNEI. The germline V and J ends were trimmed by 7 bases and 0 bases, with 12 bases remaining between them. Here the CDR3 DNA reads TGTGCCAGCACCGCTGGAACGATGAACACTGAAGCTTTCTTT. It encodes CASTAGTMNTEAFF.

This clone was seen once. The V call is TRBV7-3, the J call TRBJ2-7, with D perhaps TRBD1 (5 bases). The CDR3 has 14 amino acids. Germline values: CDR1 SGHTA, CDR2 FQGTGA. Between the trimmed V and J ends, which lost 3 bases and 1 base, there was a span of 10 bases. The CDR3 is CASSLTEISYEQYF. In DNA form, the CDR3 reads TGTGCCAGCAGCTTGACAGAAATTTCCTACGAGCAGTACTTC.

The chain employs TRBV7-2 and TRBJ1-6; the D is unclear. The germline CDR1 and CDR2 sequences are SGHTA and FQGNSA. Trimming took off 1 base at V and 5 bases at J, with 6 bases between the two ends. CDR3 length: 14 amino acids. The CDR3 coding sequence is TGTGCCAGCAGCTTAGTGGCGGATAATTCACCCCTCCACTTT. Protein product: CASSLVADNSPLHF.

This chain connects TRBV6-6 to TRBJ1-1, with TRBD1 matching over 10 bases. This CDR3 spans 14 amino acids. J gave up 10 bases and V 2 bases, and 7 bases lay outside the gene matches. CDR1 is MNHNY, CDR2 SVGAGI, per germline (reference sequence). For the CDR3, the DNA is TGTGCCAGCAGTTACCAGACAGGGGGCAGGGCAGCTTTCTTT. Its translation is CASSYQTGGRAAFF.

CDR3 nucleotides: TGTGCCAGCCAAGGACAGTCCTCCTACGAGCAGTACTTC. Translated: CASQGQSSYEQYF. This rearrangement joins TRBV4-2 to TRBJ2-7; TRBD1 might be the D (6 bases). This CDR3 region has 13 residues. CDR1 is LGHNA, CDR2 YNFKEQ, per germline. Trimming took off 8 bases at V and 0 bases at J, with 11 bases between the two ends.

The chain couples TRBV6-5 to TRBJ2-1; the D is unclear. The CDR3 contains 14 residues. CDR1 is MNHEY, CDR2 SVGAGI, per germline. Trimming took off 7 bases at V and 0 bases at J, with 10 bases between the two ends. The DNA of the CDR3 is TGTGCCAGCAAAGGCGGTTACTCCTACAATGAGCAGTTCTTC. Protein: CASKGGYSYNEQFF.

The chain couples TRBV5-1 to TRBJ2-1; 7 nucleotides align to TRBD2. Germline values: CDR1 SGHRS, CDR2 YFSETQ. The length of the CDR3 is 14 residues. V shed 0 bases, J shed 8 bases, and the junction held 5 bases outside the gene matches. CDR3 nucleotides: TGCGCCAGCAGCTTGGGGGAGGGCCGGGATGAGCAGTTCTTC. Translated, it gives CASSLGEGRDEQFF.

This chain links TRBV6-5 with TRBJ2-3; D gene ambiguous. CDR1 is MNHEY and CDR2 is SVGAGI in the germline V gene. This CDR3 comprises 12 residues. Trimming took off 6 bases at V and 4 bases at J, with 8 bases between the two ends. The CDR3 coding sequence is TGTGCCAGCAGGGGGTTTGCAGATACGCAGTATTTT. It codes for CASRGFADTQYF.

This sequence joins TRBV10-3 and TRBJ2-7; D is unclear. Looked up from germline, CDR1 is ENHRY and CDR2 is SYGVKD. V was pared by 0 bases and J by 5 bases, with 8 bases between. The CDR3 loop spans 13 amino acids. This CDR3 is CAISESEHHEQYF. The CDR3 region has the DNA TGTGCCATCAGTGAGTCTGAACACCACGAGCAGTACTTC.

In this sample, this clone turned up a few times. V usage is TRBV27 and J usage is TRBJ2-1, with TRBD2 matching over 9 bases. The germline gives CDR1 MNHEY, CDR2 SMNVEV (reference sequence). CDR3 size: 16 residues. J gave up 4 bases and V 8 bases, and 12 bases lay outside the gene matches. This CDR3 reads CASWISGRNKYNEQFF. CDR3 in DNA: TGTGCCAGCTGGATTAGCGGGAGAAATAAATACAATGAGCAGTTCTTC.

This clone turned up a few times. This chain links TRBV25-1 with TRBJ1-4, with TRBD1 matching 9 bases. V trimming: 4 bases; J trimming: 6 bases; junction bases outside the gene matches: 3. Germline V gene sequence: CDR1 MGHDK, CDR2 SYGVNS. This CDR3 has 14 residues. CDR3 bases: TGTGCCAGCAGTGGGGACAGGGATTATGAAAAACTGTTTTTT. Translation gives CASSGDRDYEKLFF.

As to this clone: This CDR3 is also generated by other DNA sequences in the sample. Here the CDR3 reads CASSLTGTGNEKLFF. The CDR3 nucleotides read TGCGCCAGCAGCTTGACCGGGACAGGGAATGAAAAACTGTTTTTT. This chain uses TRBV5-1 with TRBJ1-4, with 9 bases aligning to TRBD1. Germline CDR1 is SGHRS and CDR2 is YFSETQ. J gave up 5 bases and V 1 base, and 3 bases lay outside the gene matches. CDR3 length: 15 residues.

The chain joins TRBV2 to TRBJ1-1; 8 nucleotides agree with TRBD1. Trimming removed 10 bases from V and 0 bases from J; junction bases left unmatched: 7. CDR3 size: 14 residues. Germline V CDR1 and CDR2: SNHLY, FYNNEI. The CDR3 is CATRQGNMNTEAFF. The CDR3 DNA sequence: TGTGCCACCAGACAGGGGAACATGAACACTGAAGCTTTCTTT.

DNA of the CDR3: TGTGCCAGCAGTTACGGGAATGAGCAGTTCTTC. Its translation: CASSYGNEQFF. This rearrangement joins TRBV6-5 to TRBJ2-1, with no clear D. The germline gives CDR1 MNHEY, CDR2 SVGAGI. The CDR3 totals 11 residues. The V gene lost 2 bases and the J gene lost 7 bases, with 3 bases spanning the gap.

In this sample, this clone turned up a few times. CDR3 region: CASNPGLNQPQHF. The CDR3 coding sequence is TGTGCCAGCAACCCGGGCCTCAATCAGCCCCAGCATTTT. The V gene is TRBV6-5, the J gene TRBJ1-5; D remains ambiguous. The V gene lost 7 bases and the J gene lost 3 bases, with 10 bases spanning the gap. CDR3 length: 13 residues. Per germline, CDR1 MNHEY and CDR2 SVGAGI.

This chain links TRBV18 with TRBJ2-2; D uncertain. Germline V lookup: CDR1 KGHSH, CDR2 LQKENI. The CDR3 consists of 14 residues. Trimming left V 2 bases short and J 3 bases short, with 7 bases between. The chain's CDR3 is CASSPDGYTGELFF. The DNA of the CDR3 is TGTGCCAGCTCACCAGACGGCTACACCGGGGAGCTGTTTTTT.

The chain uses TRBV19 and TRBJ2-1; D call uncertain. Trimming pared 5 bases from V and 6 bases from J, leaving 8 bases between. The CDR3 is 12 residues long. The germline CDR1 and CDR2 sequences are LNHDA and SQIVND (reference sequence). The CDR3 here is CASSLQFNEQFF. The CDR3 DNA follows: TGTGCCAGTAGTCTCCAGTTCAATGAGCAGTTCTTC.

This chain links TRBV5-1 with TRBJ2-1; the D is unclear. V lost 6 bases and J 4 bases, leaving 8 bases between the germline ends. Germline lookup yields CDR1 SGHRS and CDR2 YFSETQ. There are 12 residues in the CDR3. CDR3 DNA sequence: TGCGCCAGCAAGCCGGAGTACAATGAGCAGTTCTTC. Protein product: CASKPEYNEQFF. Filled out from reference TRBV5-1 and TRBJ2-1, the complete variable domain reads KAGVTQTPRYLIKTRGQQVTLSCSPISGHRSVSWYQQTPGQGLQFLFEYFSETQRNKGNFPGRFSGRQFSNSRSEMNVSTLELGDSALYLCASKPEYNEQFFGPGTRLTVL.

This chain joins TRBV11-1 and TRBJ2-7, with 7 bases identical to TRBD2. V lost 2 bases and J lost 6; bases outside the gene matches: 4. The CDR3 extends over 13 amino acids. Germline-derived CDR1 and CDR2 are SGHAT and FQDESV (reference sequence). Written as DNA, the CDR3 is TGTGCCAGCAGCTTACAGCTAGCGGCCGAGCAGTACTTC. Protein: CASSLQLAAEQYF.

A single count supports this clone. The chain recombines TRBV2 with TRBJ2-2; 10 nucleotides align to TRBD1. CDR1 is SNHLY and CDR2 is FYNNEI in the germline V gene. Losses at the gene ends were 5 bases for V and 6 bases for J; bases not matched to a gene: 6. CDR3 length: 15 amino acids. CDR3 in DNA: TGTGCCAGCAGTACCAGACAGGGGGCGGCCGGGGAGCTGTTTTTT. Its protein is CASSTRQGAAGELFF. The full variable domain, its missing parts supplied by reference TRBV2 and TRBJ2-2, is EPEVTQTPSHQVTQMGQEVILRCVPISNHLYFYWYRQILGQKVEFLVSFYNNEISEKSEIFDDQFSVERPDGSNFTLKIRSTKLEDSAMYFCASSTRQGAAGELFFGEGSRLTVL.

This chain joins TRBV9 and TRBJ2-3, with TRBD1 matching over 7 bases. This CDR3 spans 15 amino acids. J lost 3 bases, V lost 5 bases, and 9 bases had no gene match. The germline gives CDR1 SGDLS, CDR2 YYNGEE. CDR3 bases: TGTGCCAGCAGTAGTCGGCAGGGGGTGACAGATACGCAGTATTTT. It yields the protein CASSSRQGVTDTQYF.

This clone occurred a few times. The chain employs TRBV28 and TRBJ2-6; no firm D call. The CDR3 contains 16 residues. Germline CDR1 and CDR2: MDHEN and SYDVKM. Trimming left V 6 bases short and J 0 bases short, with 12 bases between. The CDR3 DNA is TGTGCCAGCAGCCGCCCAGGAGACTCTGGGGCCAACGTCCTGACTTTC. Protein product: CASSRPGDSGANVLTF.

This clone showed up just once. J is TRBJ2-2 and V is TRBV6-5; D is perhaps TRBD2 (5 bases). V lost 7 bases to trimming and J lost 1 base, with 10 bases between them. Germline V gene data show CDR1 as MNHEY and CDR2 as SVGAGI. The length of the CDR3 is 14 residues. The CDR3 region has the DNA TGTGCCAGCACCGTGGGGAGGAACACCGGGGAGCTGTTTTTT. This translates into CASTVGRNTGELFF.

The chain couples TRBV15 to TRBJ2-7; 14 bases agree with TRBD2. Germline V lookup: CDR1 LNHNV, CDR2 YYDKDF (reference sequence). This CDR3 region has 17 residues. Trimming cost V 2 bases and J 3 bases; bases outside gene matches: 6. CDR3 amino acids: CATSRLLTSGRGYEQYF. CDR3 in DNA: TGTGCCACCAGCAGACTTTTGACTAGCGGGAGGGGCTACGAGCAGTACTTC.

This clone was counted a few times. The chain carries TRBV4-3 and TRBJ1-5; a weak D match, TRBD1 (5 bases). Germline CDR1 reads LGHNA; CDR2 reads YSLEER. V lost 0 bases and J lost 4, with 10 bases in between. The CDR3 runs 15 residues. Written as DNA, the CDR3 is TGCGCCAGCAGCCAAGATCTTCGGGGGAATCAGCCCCAGCATTTT. This sequence encodes CASSQDLRGNQPQHF.

This clone showed up just once. The V gene is TRBV7-9, the J gene TRBJ2-5; the D gene could be TRBD1 or TRBD2 (6 bases each). Germline loops: CDR1 SEHNR, CDR2 FQNEAQ (reference sequence). Deletions cut 3 bases from V and 5 bases from J, with 16 bases between. This CDR3 has 15 amino acids. This CDR3 reads CASSFTAGAGETQYF. CDR3 coding DNA: TGTGCCAGCAGCTTCACCGCAGGGGCGGGGGAGACCCAGTACTTC. Together with reference TRBV7-9 and TRBJ2-5, the CDR3 gives the full variable domain: DTGVSQNPRHKITKRGQNVTFRCDPISEHNRLYWYRQTLGQGPEFLTYFQNEAQLEKSRLLSDRFSAERPKGSFSTLEIQRTEQGDSAMYLCASSFTAGAGETQYFGPGTRLLVL.

The rearrangement joins TRBV7-2 to TRBJ2-3; TRBD2 matches 12 bases. Trimming removed 4 bases from V and 3 bases from J; junction bases left unmatched: 8. Germline V lookup: CDR1 SGHTA, CDR2 FQGNSA. The CDR3 loop spans 17 amino acids. The CDR3: CASSSGPGLAGTDTQYF. DNA for the CDR3: TGTGCCAGCAGCTCAGGCCCCGGACTAGCGGGAACAGATACGCAGTATTTT.